Listed here are 19 T cell receptor beta chains from one sample, sequenced in a study of cytomegalovirus exposure and HLA in healthy donors. With 60 Vbeta and 13 Jbeta primers, the PCR was carried out. Assay used: immunoSEQ multiplex PCR; TCRdb lists only in-frame clones, some missing. The data show some 130,000 clones, approximately 84% seen once. Sequencing was done on a sample of PBMCs. Every receptor here comes from a woman under 30 in good health and CMV-seronegative.

The rearrangement joins TRBV4-1 to TRBJ1-1; D is perhaps TRBD1 (6 bases). V lost 0 bases and J 3 bases, leaving 11 bases between the germline ends. Germline loops: CDR1 MGHRA, CDR2 YSYEKL. The CDR3 has 15 residues. The CDR3 sequence is CASSQEPTGYTEAFF. CDR3 sequence (DNA): TGCGCCAGCAGCCAAGAACCCACAGGGTACACTGAAGCTTTCTTT.

This clone has just a few counts. This chain connects TRBV30 to TRBJ2-7, with D possibly matching TRBD1 (5 bases). The CDR3 contains 13 residues. Per the germline V gene, CDR1 is GTSNPN and CDR2 is SVGIG (reference sequence). V lost 5 bases and J 0 bases, leaving 11 bases between the germline ends. The CDR3: CAWSNGASYEQYF. The CDR3 nucleotides read TGTGCCTGGTCGAATGGGGCCTCCTACGAGCAGTACTTC.

V and J are TRBV19 and TRBJ1-5, with 8 bases lining up with TRBD1. V lost 7 bases to trimming and J lost 7 bases; unmatched junction nucleotides: 12. Looked up from germline, CDR1 is LNHDA and CDR2 is SQIVND (reference sequence). The CDR3 is made up of 15 amino acids. This CDR3 is CASTTDRESLQPQHF. The CDR3 coding sequence is TGTGCCAGTACCACGGACAGGGAGTCCCTACAGCCCCAGCATTTT.

There are many counts of this clone. This chain uses TRBV10-3 with TRBJ1-1, with 7 positions matching TRBD1. The CDR3 spans 14 residues. J lost 1 base, V lost 11 bases, and 10 bases had no gene match. From germline, CDR1 is ENHRY and CDR2 SYGVKD. This chain's CDR3 is CASLGTEGNTEAFF. Here the CDR3 DNA reads TGTGCCTCACTAGGGACAGAGGGGAACACTGAAGCTTTCTTT.

This chain's CDR3 is CASRFTGSNTEAFF. The CDR3 region has the DNA TGTGCCAGTAGATTCACTGGTTCAAACACTGAAGCTTTCTTT. This chain connects TRBV19 to TRBJ1-1; D unclear. In germline, CDR1 is LNHDA, CDR2 SQIVND (reference sequence). Trimming shortened V by 6 bases and J by 2 bases, and 13 bases separated the two germline ends. The CDR3 covers 14 residues.

The chain couples TRBV10-3 to TRBJ2-7; 8 nucleotides match TRBD1. The trim removed 10 bases at V and 6 bases at J, leaving 5 bases unmatched. This CDR3 contains 11 residues. CDR1 ENHRY and CDR2 SYGVKD come from the germline V gene. The CDR3 coding sequence is TGTGCCACCGTGGACAGGGTCGAGCAGTACTTC. Translating gives CATVDRVEQYF.

This chain joins TRBV5-1 and TRBJ1-1; D possibly corresponds to TRBD1 (6 bases). This CDR3 contains 12 residues. V gave up 4 bases and J gave up 6 bases, with 10 bases separating them. From germline, CDR1 is SGHRS and CDR2 YFSETQ. This chain's CDR3 is CASSDRYAEAFF. For the CDR3, the DNA is TGCGCCAGCAGCGACAGGTACGCTGAAGCTTTCTTT. Full variable domain (outside the CDR3, taken from reference TRBV5-1 and TRBJ1-1): KAGVTQTPRYLIKTRGQQVTLSCSPISGHRSVSWYQQTPGQGLQFLFEYFSETQRNKGNFPGRFSGRQFSNSRSEMNVSTLELGDSALYLCASSDRYAEAFFGQGTRLTVV.

The V call is TRBV10-3, the J call TRBJ1-1, with 8 bases that match TRBD1. The J segment lost 4 bases and the V segment lost 8 bases, leaving 3 bases of the junction unmatched. This CDR3 spans 12 amino acids. The germline V gene encodes CDR1 ENHRY and CDR2 SYGVKD. The CDR3 loop is CAIGQGSTEAFF. CDR3 nucleotide sequence: TGTGCCATCGGACAGGGAAGCACTGAAGCTTTCTTT.

The DNA of the CDR3 is TGTGCCATCAGTGAGGAGGATTGGGAGACCCAGTACTTC. This sequence encodes CAISEEDWETQYF. The J gene is TRBJ2-5, the V gene TRBV10-3, with unresolved D. The CDR3 is 13 amino acids. Per germline, CDR1 ENHRY and CDR2 SYGVKD. V lost 2 bases and J 5 bases, leaving 9 bases between the germline ends.

The rearrangement uses TRBV4-1 and TRBJ2-3, with D possibly matching TRBD2 (6 bases). V lost 4 bases to trimming and J lost 2 bases, with 16 bases between them. The length of the CDR3 is 16 residues. CDR1 MGHRA and CDR2 YSYEKL come from the germline V gene. The DNA for the CDR3 is TGCGCCAGCAGCCCAGAATTAGCGGCACTCACAGATACGCAGTATTTT. Its protein is CASSPELAALTDTQYF.

The chain has TRBV7-9 and TRBJ1-2; tentatively, D is TRBD1 (6 bases). Germline V CDR1 and CDR2: SEHNR, FQNEAQ (reference sequence). Trimming left V 10 bases short and J 4 bases short, with 19 bases between. CDR3 size: 14 residues. This CDR3 reads CAISNREFSYGYTF. CDR3 nucleotides: TGTGCCATCTCGAACAGGGAGTTTAGCTATGGCTACACCTTC. Full variable domain (remainder filled in from reference TRBV7-9 and TRBJ1-2): DTGVSQNPRHKITKRGQNVTFRCDPISEHNRLYWYRQTLGQGPEFLTYFQNEAQLEKSRLLSDRFSAERPKGSFSTLEIQRTEQGDSAMYLCAISNREFSYGYTFGSGTRLTVV.

This chain connects TRBV28 to TRBJ2-1; the match to TRBD2 covers 14 bases. This CDR3 has 22 residues. J was trimmed by 5 bases and V by 1 base; bases with no gene match: 19. CDR1 and CDR2 from the germline V gene are MDHEN and SYDVKM. CDR3 coding DNA: TGTGCCAGCAGTTTATATTTAGGGTTCGACGGGACTAGCGGGAGAGAAGACAATGAGCAGTTCTTC. It specifies CASSLYLGFDGTSGREDNEQFF. Supplemented by reference TRBV28 and TRBJ2-1, the full variable domain reads DVKVTQSSRYLVKRTGEKVFLECVQDMDHENMFWYRQDPGLGLRLIYFSYDVKMKEKGDIPEGYSVSREKKERFSLILESASTNQTSMYLCASSLYLGFDGTSGREDNEQFFGPGTRLTVL.

The V gene is TRBV7-2, the J gene TRBJ2-5; TRBD2 matches 7 bases. After removal of 2 bases from V and 5 bases from J, the junction contained 2 bases not matched to a gene. This CDR3 has 13 residues. The germline V gene has CDR1 SGHTA and CDR2 FQGNSA. CDR3 amino acids: CASSLTRGETQYF. The DNA of the CDR3 is TGTGCCAGCAGCTTAACGCGGGGGGAGACCCAGTACTTC.

V is TRBV19 and J is TRBJ1-5; 9 bases are a match to TRBD1. V lost 3 bases and J lost 10; bases outside the gene matches: 10. Looked up from germline, CDR1 is LNHDA and CDR2 is SQIVND (reference sequence). The CDR3 spans 15 residues. In DNA form, the CDR3 reads TGTGCCAGTAGTATCGGACAGGGGATCATAGGACCCCAGCATTTT. It yields the protein CASSIGQGIIGPQHF.

V is TRBV4-1 and J is TRBJ2-7; 10 nucleotides align to TRBD1. The CDR3 contains 15 residues. CDR1 is MGHRA, CDR2 YSYEKL, per germline. The junction had 5 bases not matched to a gene; V was cut back by 3 bases and J by 3 bases. For the CDR3, the DNA is TGCGCCAGCAGCCAGCCCGGACAGGGGGTCTACGAGCAGTACTTC. Translated, it gives CASSQPGQGVYEQYF.

The chain combines TRBV18 with TRBJ2-6; D perhaps matches TRBD2 (6 bases). V lost 4 bases, J lost 3 bases, and 7 bases lay in between. The CDR3 is made up of 14 amino acids. Germline loops: CDR1 KGHSH, CDR2 LQKENI. This chain's CDR3 is CASSQGGGANVLTF. CDR3 bases: TGTGCCAGCTCACAGGGAGGTGGGGCCAACGTCCTGACTTTC.

The rearrangement links TRBV12-5 to TRBJ2-7; 15 bases are a match to TRBD2. Trimming at V came to 0 bases and at J to 3 bases, leaving 6 bases not matched to a gene. The germline gives CDR1 LGHNT, CDR2 FRNRAP. The CDR3 has 18 residues. CDR3 sequence: CASGLVGLAGGLHYEQYF. CDR3 nucleotides: TGTGCTAGTGGTTTGGTGGGACTAGCGGGAGGCTTGCACTACGAGCAGTACTTC.

This chain links TRBV6-5 with TRBJ2-2; 8 bases align to TRBD1. CDR3 length: 13 amino acids. The germline gives CDR1 MNHEY, CDR2 SVGAGI. With 5 bases clipped from V and 7 bases from J, the junction kept 3 bases outside the gene matches. CDR3 DNA sequence: TGTGCCAGCAGTCCCGACAGGGGCGGGGAGCTGTTTTTT. Translation: CASSPDRGGELFF.

The V gene is TRBV2, the J gene TRBJ1-4, with D maybe TRBD1 (5 bases). Deletions cut 7 bases from V and 2 bases from J, with 11 bases between. The germline CDR1 and CDR2 sequences are SNHLY and FYNNEI. CDR3 length: 14 amino acids. The CDR3 DNA is TGTGCCAGCAAGTCTTCAGGGACTAATGAAAAACTGTTTTTT. Translation gives CASKSSGTNEKLFF.